This TCR beta chain was obtained from a study of graft-versus-host responses after intestinal transplantation. Libraries were prepared by immunoSEQ multiplex PCR; TCRdb keeps only in-frame clonotypes and omits some of them. The sample carries 75,000 to 90,000 clones, less than 90% recorded once. V was pared by 4 bases and J by 6 bases, with 5 bases of the junction left unmatched. This CDR3 spans 14 amino acids. Germline CDR1 is SGHDN and CDR2 is FVKESK. As regards this clone: Its antigen is not identified.

This sequence joins TRBV14 and TRBJ1-4, with 7 positions matching TRBD1. The material sequenced was unstimulated CD4+ T cells sorted from spleen or lymph node cells, taken before intestinal transplant. The clonotype comes from a human donor who received an intestinal transplant. The CDR3 coding sequence is TGTGCCAGCAGCCCCGGGACAGAGGATGAAAAACTGTTTTTT. This codes for CASSPGTEDEKLFF.